Below, 23 T cell receptor beta chains from the same sample are listed, as sequenced in a study of blood T cells in healthy people across ages (dated by TCRdb to between 2014 and 2017). To prepare the library, 5' RACE was applied. TCRdb names Illumina HiSeq 2500 as the instrument used. A second PCR of about 6 to 11 cycles was run with a J-beta primer mix and a sample-barcoded 5' primer. The raw public reads went through TCRdb reprocessing: fastp at Q25, MiXCR clone calling, in-frame beta chains kept. Entries that share a CDR3 protein sequence are merged under the most common genes and DNA. The table for this sample lists some 550,000 distinct CDR3 sequences; around 48% of them were counted only once. Jointly, the top ten make up around 24% of the sample. Sequenced input: blood. All receptors come from a man older than 75 in good health.

With regard to this clonotype: A much bigger clone sits one base away, suggesting this may be a read error. The CDR3 DNA reads TGTGCCAGCAGTGACACAGGACGGGCCGCCGGCTACACCTTC. Translated, it gives CASSDTGRAAGYTF. The chain carries TRBV6-5 and TRBJ1-2; maybe TRBD1 (5 bases). Trimming took off 5 bases at V and 8 bases at J, with 18 bases between the two ends. The CDR3 is made up of 14 amino acids. Per germline, CDR1 MNHEY and CDR2 SVGAGI.

The genes are TRBV6-2 or TRBV6-3 and TRBJ1-2, with TRBD1 as a possible D gene (5 bases). CDR1 and CDR2 (germline): MNHEY, SVGEGT. This CDR3 spans 12 amino acids. Trimming left V 4 bases short and J 7 bases short, with 10 bases between. The CDR3 bases are TGTGCCAGCAGTTCCGCTGGGGGTGGCTACACCTTC. Amino acids: CASSSAGGGYTF.

This clonotype was counted between two and nine times. This sequence joins TRBV7-9 and TRBJ2-3, with D tentatively TRBD2 (6 bases). The CDR3 is made up of 14 amino acids. From germline, CDR1 is SEHNR and CDR2 FQNEAQ (reference sequence). Trimming took off 4 bases at V and 1 base at J, with 9 bases between the two ends. CDR3 region: CASSSWEGTDTQYF. As DNA, the CDR3 is TGTGCCAGCAGCTCGTGGGAGGGCACAGATACGCAGTATTTT. Drawing the rest from reference TRBV7-9 and TRBJ2-3, the complete variable domain is DTGVSQNPRHKITKRGQNVTFRCDPISEHNRLYWYRQTLGQGPEFLTYFQNEAQLEKSRLLSDRFSAERPKGSFSTLEIQRTEQGDSAMYLCASSSWEGTDTQYFGPGTRLTVL.

This clonotype has just one count. A much larger clone differs by one base, so this may be a read error. This chain joins TRBV29-1 and TRBJ2-3; 8 bases agree with TRBD1. CDR1 SQVTM and CDR2 ANQGSEA come from the germline V gene. This CDR3 has 17 residues. The V and J ends lost 3 bases and 1 base, in that order; junction bases with no gene match: 12. CDR3 region: CSVDSTGVDLGTDTQYF. Here the CDR3 DNA reads TGCAGCGTTGACTCGACAGGGGTGGATCTGGGCACAGATACGCAGTATTTT.

The rearrangement links TRBV6-5 to TRBJ2-3; 10 positions match TRBD2. Trimming removed 7 bases from V and 1 base from J; junction bases left unmatched: 2. From germline, CDR1 is MNHEY and CDR2 SVGAGI. The length of the CDR3 is 14 residues. CDR3: CASKLAGGTDTQYF. The CDR3 DNA follows: TGTGCCAGCAAGCTAGCGGGGGGCACAGATACGCAGTATTTT.

The rearrangement joins TRBV20-1 to TRBJ2-1, with no clear D. Between the trimmed V and J ends, which lost 0 bases and 9 bases, there was a span of 6 bases. The CDR3 extends over 11 amino acids. The germline gives CDR1 DFQATT, CDR2 SNEGSKA (reference sequence). The CDR3 protein is CSAREPAEQFF. For the CDR3, the DNA is TGCAGTGCTAGAGAACCAGCTGAGCAGTTCTTC.

The V gene is TRBV7-3, the J gene TRBJ2-1; the match to TRBD2 covers 8 bases. This CDR3 contains 13 residues. The germline V gene has CDR1 SGHTA and CDR2 FQGTGA. The junction had 12 bases not matched to a gene; V was cut back by 5 bases and J by 15 bases. The CDR3 loop reads CASSRRGLGDLFF. Here the CDR3 DNA reads TGTGCCAGCAGCCGACGGGGACTAGGAGATCTGTTCTTC.

This chain links TRBV2 with TRBJ2-7; perhaps TRBD2 as D (6 bases). The CDR3 is 12 amino acids. Germline assignment: CDR1 SNHLY and CDR2 FYNNEI. V lost 6 bases and J 4 bases, leaving 10 bases between the germline ends. The CDR3 loop reads CASSREWYEQYF. CDR3 DNA sequence: TGTGCCAGCAGCCGGGAGTGGTACGAGCAGTACTTC.

With regard to this clonotype: At one end the junction does not follow the germline gene, possibly because of a read error. The CDR3 region has the DNA TGTGCCAGCAGGTACTCGGGGGTCACAACTTGCGAGCAGTACTTC. Translation: CASRYSGVTTCEQYF. The V and J genes are TRBV6-2 or TRBV6-3 and TRBJ2-7; the D gene is possibly TRBD2 (6 bases). Germline V CDR1 and CDR2: MNHEY, SVGEGT. The CDR3 runs 15 residues.

This clonotype was detected a few times. The rearrangement uses TRBV28 and TRBJ2-7; the match to TRBD1 covers 9 bases. The germline V gene encodes CDR1 MDHEN and CDR2 SYDVKM. V lost 6 bases and J lost 7; bases outside the gene matches: 13. The CDR3 runs to 15 residues. The CDR3 region has the DNA TGTGCCAGCAGATCCCGGGACAGGGCTCTTAGTGAGCAGTACTTC. This sequence encodes CASRSRDRALSEQYF. Full variable domain (outside the CDR3, taken from reference TRBV28 and TRBJ2-7): DVKVTQSSRYLVKRTGEKVFLECVQDMDHENMFWYRQDPGLGLRLIYFSYDVKMKEKGDIPEGYSVSREKKERFSLILESASTNQTSMYLCASRSRDRALSEQYFGPGTRLTVT.

The chain joins TRBV10-2 to TRBJ2-7; the match to TRBD2 covers 13 bases. CDR3 length: 14 amino acids. From germline, CDR1 is WSHSY and CDR2 SAAADI. The trim removed 6 bases at V and 3 bases at J, leaving 2 bases unmatched. The CDR3 region is CASRLAGGYYEQYF. CDR3 nucleotides: TGCGCCAGCAGACTAGCGGGGGGGTACTACGAGCAGTACTTC.

The chain recombines TRBV3-1 with TRBJ2-7, with D perhaps TRBD1 or TRBD2 (5 bases each). The V gene lost 0 bases and the J gene lost 2 bases, with 11 bases spanning the gap. This CDR3 comprises 15 residues. Germline V lookup: CDR1 LGHDT, CDR2 YNNKEL (reference sequence). CDR3 protein: CASSQDPGAPYEQYF. The CDR3 DNA is TGTGCCAGCAGCCAAGATCCCGGGGCTCCCTACGAGCAGTACTTC.

This clonotype showed up just a few times. The chain combines TRBV29-1 with TRBJ2-7, with 13 bases fitting TRBD2. The V and J ends lost 7 bases and 5 bases, in that order; junction bases with no gene match: 8. The CDR3 length is 14 residues. Germline V gene lookup returns CDR1 SQVTM and CDR2 ANQGSEA. Here the CDR3 reads CSARLAGGSHEQYF. The DNA of the CDR3 is TGCAGCGCAAGACTAGCGGGAGGTAGCCACGAGCAGTACTTC.

The chain carries TRBV4-3 and TRBJ1-6; a weak D match, TRBD1 (6 bases). This CDR3 has 15 amino acids. V lost 0 bases and J lost 10, with 13 bases in between. Germline lookup yields CDR1 LGHNA and CDR2 YSLEER. CDR3 nucleotide sequence: TGCGCCAGCAGCCAAGAAGCAGGGGTAAGGTCACCCCTCCACTTT. Translated, it gives CASSQEAGVRSPLHF.

J is TRBJ1-5 and V is TRBV12-3 or TRBV12-4, with a weak D call TRBD1 (5 bases). CDR3 length: 15 residues. V was clipped by 6 bases and J by 5 bases, with 17 bases between them. CDR3: CASSGDAWGYQPQHF. The CDR3 DNA follows: TGTGCCAGCAGCGGGGACGCCTGGGGTTATCAGCCCCAGCATTTT.

This rearrangement joins TRBV20-1 to TRBJ1-2, with TRBD1 matching 7 bases. This CDR3 is 15 amino acids long. Germline V CDR1 and CDR2: DFQATT, SNEGSKA (reference sequence). Germline trimming cut 0 bases from V and 4 bases from J; bases unmatched to any gene: 8. This CDR3 reads CSAREGGDGGYGYTF. CDR3 coding DNA: TGCAGTGCTAGAGAAGGGGGCGACGGGGGCTATGGCTACACCTTC.

The chain employs TRBV6-1 and TRBJ2-7; TRBD1 matches 7 bases. This CDR3 has 14 residues. The J segment lost 0 bases and the V segment lost 3 bases, leaving 2 bases of the junction unmatched. Per the germline V gene, CDR1 is MNHNS and CDR2 is SASEGT. CDR3 coding DNA: TGTGCCAGCAGTGAGGGACAGACCTCCTACGAGCAGTACTTC. Amino acids: CASSEGQTSYEQYF.

On this clonotype itself: The junction departs from the called germline gene at one end, perhaps through a read error. V and J are TRBV10-3 and TRBJ2-7; TRBD1 matches at 10 bases. From germline, CDR1 is ENHRY and CDR2 SYGVKD. The CDR3 extends over 12 amino acids. The CDR3 region is CASGQGSYGQYF. CDR3 nucleotide sequence: TGTGCCTCGGGACAGGGGTCCTACGGGCAGTACTTC.

The J gene is TRBJ2-7, the V gene TRBV7-8; D is perhaps TRBD1 or TRBD2 (6 bases each). The length of the CDR3 is 14 residues. Germline lookup yields CDR1 SGHVS and CDR2 FQNEAQ. V lost 5 bases, J lost 10 bases, and 21 bases lay in between. The CDR3 sequence: CASSLIDRRDTQYF. As DNA, the CDR3 is TGTGCCAGCAGCCTGATCGACAGGCGGGATACCCAGTACTTC.

The V gene is TRBV28, the J gene TRBJ2-4; D not certain. Near its end, the DNA agrees better with TRBJ2-7, so the J call may be wrong. Germline-derived CDR1 and CDR2 are MDHEN and SYDVKM. This CDR3 contains 11 residues. DNA for the CDR3: TGTGCCAGCAGTTTCAAGTGCGAGCAGTACTTC. This sequence encodes CASSFKCEQYF.

This clonotype was observed a few times. The chain is built from TRBV7-2 and TRBJ2-1, with a possible D match to TRBD2 (5 bases). The CDR3 is 14 amino acids. Looked up from germline, CDR1 is SGHTA and CDR2 is FQGNSA. V lost 1 base to trimming and J lost 9 bases, with 13 bases between them. CDR3 region: CASSLDWSRGEQFF. CDR3 nucleotide sequence: TGTGCCAGCAGCTTAGACTGGAGCCGGGGTGAGCAGTTCTTC.

The V and J genes are TRBV27 and TRBJ2-1; no firm D call. Germline V gene sequence: CDR1 MNHEY, CDR2 SMNVEV (reference sequence). Trimming left V 8 bases short and J 2 bases short, with 25 bases between. The CDR3 totals 18 residues. Here the CDR3 reads CASRSAHSRPGPYNEQFF. For the CDR3, the DNA is TGTGCCAGCCGGTCTGCCCATAGCAGGCCAGGCCCCTACAATGAGCAGTTCTTC.

The chain has TRBV7-9 and TRBJ2-3; 7 bases fit TRBD1. This CDR3 region has 13 residues. CDR1 is SEHNR and CDR2 is FQNEAQ in the germline V gene (reference sequence). CDR3: CAHRDRSTDTQYF. DNA for the CDR3: TGTGCGCACCGGGACAGAAGCACAGATACGCAGTATTTT.